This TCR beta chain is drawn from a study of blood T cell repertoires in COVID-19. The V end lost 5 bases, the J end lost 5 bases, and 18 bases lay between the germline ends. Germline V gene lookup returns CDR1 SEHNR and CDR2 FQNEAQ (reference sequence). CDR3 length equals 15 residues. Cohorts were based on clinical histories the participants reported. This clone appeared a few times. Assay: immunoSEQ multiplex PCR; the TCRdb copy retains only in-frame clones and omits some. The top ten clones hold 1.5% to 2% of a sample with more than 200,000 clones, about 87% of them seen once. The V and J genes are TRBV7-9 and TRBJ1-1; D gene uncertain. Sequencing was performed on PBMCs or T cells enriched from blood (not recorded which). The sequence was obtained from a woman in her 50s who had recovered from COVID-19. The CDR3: CASSPGGSRKTEAFF. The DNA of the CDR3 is TGTGCCAGCAGCCCAGGAGGGTCTAGGAAAACTGAAGCTTTCTTT.